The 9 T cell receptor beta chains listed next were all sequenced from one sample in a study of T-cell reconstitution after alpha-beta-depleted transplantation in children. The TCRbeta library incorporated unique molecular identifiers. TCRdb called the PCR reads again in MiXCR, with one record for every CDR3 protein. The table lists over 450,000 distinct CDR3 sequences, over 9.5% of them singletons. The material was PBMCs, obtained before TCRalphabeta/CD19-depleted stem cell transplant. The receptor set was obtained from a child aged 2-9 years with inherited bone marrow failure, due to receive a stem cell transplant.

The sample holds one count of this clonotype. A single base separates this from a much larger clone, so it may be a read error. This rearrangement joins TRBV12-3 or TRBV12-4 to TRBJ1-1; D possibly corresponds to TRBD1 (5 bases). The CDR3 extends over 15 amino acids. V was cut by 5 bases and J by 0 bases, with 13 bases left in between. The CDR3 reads CASSHWTRLNTEAFF. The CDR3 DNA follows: TGTGCCAGCAGTCATTGGACACGGCTGAACACTGAAGCTTTCTTT.

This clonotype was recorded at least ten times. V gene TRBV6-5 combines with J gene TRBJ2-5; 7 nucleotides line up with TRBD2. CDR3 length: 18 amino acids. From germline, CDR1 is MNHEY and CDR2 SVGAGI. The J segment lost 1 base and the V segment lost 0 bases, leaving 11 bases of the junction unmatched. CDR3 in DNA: TGTGCCAGCAGTTACTCGGGTCCCAATAGCGGGCTCCAAGAGACCCAGTACTTC. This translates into CASSYSGPNSGLQETQYF.

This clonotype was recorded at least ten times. The CDR3 is CASSATTYNEQFF. The CDR3, as DNA: TGTGCCAGCAGCGCTACTACTTACAATGAGCAGTTCTTC. The genes are TRBV7-9 and TRBJ2-1; D not resolved. This CDR3 has 13 residues. V shed 5 bases and J shed 4 bases, with 9 bases lying between them. The germline V gene has CDR1 SEHNR and CDR2 FQNEAQ (reference sequence).

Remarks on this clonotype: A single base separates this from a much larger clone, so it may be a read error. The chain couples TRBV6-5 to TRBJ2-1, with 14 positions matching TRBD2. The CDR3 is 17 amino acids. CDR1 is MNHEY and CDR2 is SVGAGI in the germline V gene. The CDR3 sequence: CASSSWTSGRTRDEQIF. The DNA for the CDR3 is TGTGCCAGCAGTTCCTGGACTAGCGGGAGGACGAGGGATGAGCAGATCTTC.

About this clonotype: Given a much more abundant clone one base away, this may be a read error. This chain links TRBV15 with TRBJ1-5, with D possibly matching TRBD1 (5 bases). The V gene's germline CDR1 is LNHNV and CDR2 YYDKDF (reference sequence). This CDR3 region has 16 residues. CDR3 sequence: CANSRDRDSSNQPQHF. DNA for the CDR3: TGTGCCAACAGCAGAGATCGGGACTCGAGCAATCAGCCCCAGCATTTT.

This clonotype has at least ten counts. DNA for the CDR3: TGCGCCAGCAGCCCCCTTGCGGGAGTGGGAACCGGGGAGCTGTTTTTT. Protein sequence: CASSPLAGVGTGELFF. V usage is TRBV5-1 and J usage is TRBJ2-2; 7 bases fit TRBD2. Trimming took 4 bases from V and 5 from J; bases not matched to a gene: 11. The CDR3 is 16 residues long. In germline, CDR1 is SGHRS, CDR2 YFSETQ.

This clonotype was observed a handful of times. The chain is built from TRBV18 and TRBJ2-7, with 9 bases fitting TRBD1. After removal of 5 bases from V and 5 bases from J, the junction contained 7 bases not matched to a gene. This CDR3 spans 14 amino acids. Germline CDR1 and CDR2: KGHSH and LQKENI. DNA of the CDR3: TGTGCCAGCTCAGCACAGGGGGCCAACCACGAGCAGTACTTC. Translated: CASSAQGANHEQYF.

Here the CDR3 reads CASRPTGTGPNSPLHF. DNA of the CDR3: TGCGCCAGCAGGCCAACCGGGACAGGGCCTAATTCACCCCTCCACTTT. The chain uses TRBV5-1 and TRBJ1-6, with 9 bases fitting TRBD1. Germline V gene lookup returns CDR1 SGHRS and CDR2 YFSETQ. V lost 5 bases, J lost 6 bases, and 9 bases stayed unmatched. CDR3 length: 16 amino acids.

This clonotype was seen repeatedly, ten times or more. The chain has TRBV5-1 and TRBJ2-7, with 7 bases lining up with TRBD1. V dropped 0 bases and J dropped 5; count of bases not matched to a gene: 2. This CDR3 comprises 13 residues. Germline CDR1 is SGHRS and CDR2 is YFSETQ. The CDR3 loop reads CASSLDRGNEQYF. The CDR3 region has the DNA TGCGCCAGCAGCTTGGACAGGGGCAACGAGCAGTACTTC.